Listed here are 2 T cell receptor beta chains from one sample, sequenced in a study of T-cell reconstitution after alpha-beta-depleted transplantation in children. Unique molecular identifiers tagged the TCRbeta library. TCRdb itself ran the PCR reads through MiXCR, one entry per CDR3 protein. Here the sample spans around 450,000 distinct CDR3 sequences, about 45% being singletons. The sample in question was PBMCs, obtained before TCRalphabeta/CD19-depleted stem cell transplant. The origin of the receptors is a girl aged 2 to 10 with aplastic anemia, due to receive a stem cell transplant.

The rearrangement joins TRBV20-1 to TRBJ1-1; no clear D gene. CDR1 is DFQATT, CDR2 SNEGSKA, per germline (reference sequence). Trimming pared 8 bases from V and 3 bases from J, leaving 13 bases between. This CDR3 region has 12 residues. The CDR3 here is CSSRGIYTEAFF. CDR3 coding DNA: TGCAGTAGCCGTGGGATATACACTGAAGCTTTCTTT.

The chain carries TRBV7-3 and TRBJ2-1; tentatively, D is TRBD1 or TRBD2 (5 bases each). The V gene's germline CDR1 is SGHTA and CDR2 FQGTGA. Trimming cost V 5 bases and J 12 bases, with 20 bases left between them. The CDR3 length is 14 residues. The CDR3 reads CASSQNGATMRQFF. Here the CDR3 DNA reads TGTGCCAGCAGCCAGAACGGGGCTACAATGAGGCAGTTCTTC.